A single sample gave rise to the 27 T cell receptor beta chains below, sequenced in a study of blood T cells in healthy people across ages. Together with a sample-barcoded 5' primer, a J-beta primer mix was included in a second PCR lasting roughly 6 to 12 cycles. TCRdb called the 5' RACE reads again in MiXCR, with one record for every CDR3 protein. There are around 700,000 distinct CDR3 sequences in the sample; 20% to 25% occur only once, and more than 8% lies in the top ten. These sequences were also reported in another study, on T cells of mothers and their children.

The material sequenced was blood. These receptors all come from a boy aged 5 to 17 in good health.

This clonotype was seen a handful of times. The chain uses TRBV20-1 and TRBJ2-5, with 13 bases identical to TRBD2. Matching the DNA end better, TRBJ2-7 makes the J call doubtful. Germline assignment: CDR1 DFQATT and CDR2 SNEGSKA (reference sequence). CDR3 length: 14 amino acids. In nucleotides, the CDR3 is TGCAGTGCTAGAGGGACTAGCGGGAGTTTCGAGCAGTACTTC. This sequence encodes CSARGTSGSFEQYF.

This clonotype was seen only a few times. Germline and junction disagree at one end, which may indicate a read error. The chain recombines TRBV7-7 with TRBJ2-5; 10 bases are a match to TRBD2. CDR1 and CDR2 (germline): SSHAT, FNYEAQ (reference sequence). This CDR3 region has 15 residues. The CDR3 sequence: CASSVTKRGGETQYF. CDR3 nucleotide sequence: TGTGCTAGCAGCGTGACGAAGCGGGGGGGAGAGACCCAGTACTTC.

This clonotype has only a few counts. The gene calls are TRBV7-6 and TRBJ2-7, with D perhaps TRBD1 or TRBD2 (5 bases each). This CDR3 has 16 residues. Trimming stripped 6 bases from V and 0 bases from J, with 18 bases between. CDR1 and CDR2 (germline): SGHVS, FNYEAQ. The CDR3 here is CASRGALGESSYEQYF. The CDR3 coding sequence is TGTGCCAGCAGGGGAGCACTAGGGGAAAGCTCCTACGAGCAGTACTTC.

CDR3 protein: CASSFPGEETQYF. CDR3 nucleotide sequence: TGTGCCAGCAGCTTCCCGGGGGAAGAGACCCAGTACTTC. The rearrangement uses TRBV11-3 and TRBJ2-5; weak D call: TRBD2 (6 bases). CDR3 length equals 13 residues. Trimming left V 3 bases short and J 3 bases short, with 8 bases between. Germline V gives CDR1 SGHNT, CDR2 YENEEA.

For this clonotype: A much larger clone is a single base away; this may be a read error. The chain is built from TRBV20-1 and TRBJ2-1, with 7 bases that match TRBD1. CDR1 is DFQATT and CDR2 is SNEGSKA in the germline V gene (reference sequence). The CDR3 has 11 residues. V lost 0 bases to trimming and J lost 12 bases; unmatched junction nucleotides: 2. The CDR3 region is CSARDNRGQFF. For the CDR3, the DNA is TGCAGTGCTAGAGATAACAGGGGGCAGTTCTTC.

V gene TRBV4-1 combines with J gene TRBJ1-1; the match to TRBD1 covers 9 bases. Unmatched junction bases numbered 8, after V lost 7 bases and J lost 8 bases. CDR3 size: 13 residues. In germline, CDR1 is MGHRA, CDR2 YSYEKL. CDR3 DNA: TGCGCCAGCACTCAAACCGGGACAGGGGAAGCTTTCTTT. It encodes CASTQTGTGEAFF.

The genes are TRBV20-1 and TRBJ1-5; tentative D call: TRBD1 (6 bases). V shed 1 base and J shed 1 base, with 8 bases lying between them. Germline values: CDR1 DFQATT, CDR2 SNEGSKA (reference sequence). CDR3 length equals 14 residues. Here the CDR3 reads CSARVDSSNQPQHF. CDR3 DNA sequence: TGCAGTGCTAGAGTGGACAGCAGCAATCAGCCCCAGCATTTT.

CDR3 sequence: CSVGTPKDTEAFF. The CDR3 region has the DNA TGCAGCGTTGGGACTCCGAAAGACACTGAAGCTTTCTTT. The V and J genes are TRBV29-1 and TRBJ1-1; D is uncertain. The germline V and J ends were trimmed by 4 bases and 3 bases, with 12 bases remaining between them. This CDR3 spans 13 amino acids. Per germline, CDR1 SQVTM and CDR2 ANQGSEA.

The rearrangement joins TRBV28 to TRBJ1-2, with TRBD1 matching over 7 bases. Trimming at V came to 4 bases and at J to 8 bases, leaving 4 bases not matched to a gene. This CDR3 is 12 amino acids long. CDR1 and CDR2 (germline): MDHEN, SYDVKM. The CDR3 nucleotides read TGTGCCAGCAGTTCAGCGGGACAGGGCTACACCTTC. Amino acids: CASSSAGQGYTF.

This clonotype was counted a few times. The J gene is TRBJ2-5, the V gene TRBV20-1, with TRBD2 matching 13 bases. CDR1 is DFQATT, CDR2 SNEGSKA, per germline (reference sequence). The CDR3 has 20 amino acids. With 0 bases clipped from V and 4 bases from J, the junction kept 17 bases outside the gene matches. The CDR3 is CSARDQEFIDTSGGAETQYF. The CDR3 DNA is TGCAGTGCTAGAGACCAAGAGTTCATTGACACTAGCGGGGGGGCAGAGACCCAGTACTTC.

This clonotype was observed a single time. The chain carries TRBV28 and TRBJ2-7; 7 nucleotides match TRBD1. Germline V gene sequence: CDR1 MDHEN, CDR2 SYDVKM. Losses at the gene ends were 5 bases for V and 5 bases for J; bases not matched to a gene: 9. CDR3 length: 14 amino acids. The CDR3 sequence: CASSDRQGINEQYF. For the CDR3, the DNA is TGTGCCAGCAGTGACCGACAGGGAATCAACGAGCAGTACTTC.

The genes are TRBV7-2 and TRBJ1-4; the match to TRBD1 covers 7 bases. The CDR3 totals 12 residues. The germline gives CDR1 SGHTA, CDR2 FQGNSA. Trimming took 5 bases from V and 14 from J; bases not matched to a gene: 8. CDR3 sequence: CASSTQGGKLFF. As DNA, the CDR3 is TGTGCCAGCAGCACCCAGGGGGGAAAGCTGTTTTTT. Using reference TRBV7-2 and TRBJ1-4 for the parts outside the CDR3, the full variable domain is GAGVSQSPSNKVTEKGKDVELRCDPISGHTALYWYRQSLGQGLEFLIYFQGNSAPDKSGLPSDRFSAERTGGSVSTLTIQRTQQEDSAVYLCASSTQGGKLFFGSGTQLSVL.

This clonotype was detected a few times. CDR3 sequence reads: CASSENPAGDYEQYF. The CDR3 bases are TGCGCCAGCAGTGAGAATCCAGCGGGGGACTACGAGCAGTACTTC. V gene TRBV10-1 combines with J gene TRBJ2-7; 8 positions match TRBD2. Germline CDR1 reads WNHNN; CDR2 reads SYGVQD (reference sequence). This CDR3 is built from 15 residues. The V and J ends lost 2 bases and 3 bases, in that order; junction bases with no gene match: 6.

The rearrangement links TRBV28 to TRBJ2-3; weak D call: TRBD2 (6 bases). This CDR3 spans 15 amino acids. V was cut by 3 bases and J by 2 bases, with 12 bases left in between. Germline-derived CDR1 and CDR2 are MDHEN and SYDVKM. The CDR3: CASSFTAGLTDTQYF. CDR3 bases: TGTGCCAGCAGTTTCACAGCGGGTCTCACAGATACGCAGTATTTT.

This clonotype was seen a handful of times. The V and J genes are TRBV4-2 and TRBJ2-5, with D perhaps TRBD1 or TRBD2 (6 bases each). Judging by the DNA end, TRBJ2-7 fits better; the J call may be wrong. The CDR3 is made up of 15 amino acids. Germline V gene sequence: CDR1 LGHNA, CDR2 YNFKEQ. CDR3: CASSPAIGGPYEQYF. CDR3 nucleotide sequence: TGTGCCAGCAGCCCAGCTATTGGGGGGCCCTACGAGCAGTACTTC.

This clonotype was observed a few times. This chain uses TRBV12-3 or TRBV12-4 with TRBJ1-4, with no clear D. V lost 5 bases and J lost 0, with 10 bases in between. CDR3 length equals 15 residues. Here the CDR3 reads CASSLHSATNEKLFF. As DNA, the CDR3 is TGTGCCAGCAGTCTACACAGTGCAACTAATGAAAAACTGTTTTTT.

This clonotype came up a few times. The chain joins TRBV7-3 to TRBJ2-5, with D maybe TRBD1 (6 bases). This CDR3 spans 14 amino acids. Germline CDR1 reads SGHTA; CDR2 reads FQGTGA. Trimming took off 0 bases at V and 3 bases at J, with 8 bases between the two ends. The CDR3 bases are TGTGCCAGCAGCTTAACAGAGGGGGAAGAGACCCAGTACTTC. Translating it yields CASSLTEGEETQYF.

V and J are TRBV12-3 or TRBV12-4 and TRBJ1-2; possible D gene TRBD1, 6 bases. V shed 6 bases and J shed 4 bases, with 15 bases lying between them. The CDR3 covers 14 residues. The CDR3 nucleotides read TGTGCCAGCAGGGATCAGGGGAGCTTCTATGGCTACACCTTC. Translating gives CASRDQGSFYGYTF.

CDR3 sequence reads: CASIQTLAGFPEQFF. CDR3 nucleotides: TGTGCCAGCATCCAAACTCTAGCGGGCTTTCCTGAGCAGTTCTTC. The V call is TRBV7-9, the J call TRBJ2-1; 8 bases are a match to TRBD2. The CDR3 runs 15 residues. CDR1 SEHNR and CDR2 FQNEAQ come from the germline V gene (reference sequence). V dropped 7 bases and J dropped 9; count of bases not matched to a gene: 14.

This clonotype was observed a handful of times. This chain connects TRBV10-3 to TRBJ2-1; D might be TRBD2 (5 bases). The last part of the DNA fits TRBJ2-4 better; the J call may be wrong. From germline, CDR1 is ENHRY and CDR2 SYGVKD. The length of the CDR3 is 10 residues. CDR3 in DNA: TGTGCCGCGGGTGGGGAGACTCAGTACTTC. It yields the protein CAAGGETQYF.

The V and J genes are TRBV6-5 and TRBJ2-1, with TRBD1 as a possible D gene (6 bases). Germline lookup yields CDR1 MNHEY and CDR2 SVGAGI. Trimming took off 5 bases at V and 6 bases at J, with 17 bases between the two ends. This CDR3 has 15 residues. The CDR3 sequence: CASSEIWAGANEQFF. In nucleotides, the CDR3 is TGTGCCAGCAGTGAAATCTGGGCAGGGGCCAATGAGCAGTTCTTC.

This clonotype came up a few times. The genes are TRBV6-5 and TRBJ1-2, with 9 bases aligning to TRBD1. The ends lost 5 bases at V and 3 bases at J; junction bases unmatched: 13. This CDR3 has 17 amino acids. Germline loops: CDR1 MNHEY, CDR2 SVGAGI. CDR3 amino acids: CASSRPGTGFVDYGYTF. For the CDR3, the DNA is TGTGCCAGCAGTCGTCCCGGGACAGGGTTCGTGGACTATGGCTACACCTTC.

The table lists this clonotype with a few counts. This chain joins TRBV24-1 and TRBJ2-5; 10 bases map to TRBD2. The J call is in doubt because the DNA end fits TRBJ2-1 better. Germline V gene lookup returns CDR1 KGHDR and CDR2 SFDVKD. The CDR3 consists of 15 residues. The CDR3 loop is CATRRAGGPSNEQFF. The CDR3 coding sequence is TGTGCCACCAGGAGAGCGGGGGGGCCTTCCAATGAGCAGTTCTTC.

The rearrangement joins TRBV7-6 to TRBJ1-1, with D tentatively TRBD1 (5 bases). Trimming removed 5 bases at V and 4 bases at J, with 23 bases between. Germline V lookup: CDR1 SGHVS, CDR2 FNYEAQ. The CDR3 consists of 17 residues. The CDR3 region has the DNA TGTGCCAGCAGCCGACAGCCTCTCACCACGGGGAGCACTGAAGCTTTCTTT. Protein sequence: CASSRQPLTTGSTEAFF.

This clonotype was detected a few times. The CDR3: CASSQDRVLAWTDTQYF. The DNA of the CDR3 is TGCGCCAGCAGCCAAGATCGCGTACTAGCATGGACGGATACGCAGTATTTT. V is TRBV4-1 and J is TRBJ2-3; D is perhaps TRBD2 (6 bases). Germline V gives CDR1 MGHRA, CDR2 YSYEKL. There are 17 residues in the CDR3. The ends were cut back, 0 bases at V and 6 bases at J, with 19 bases in the middle.

This chain connects TRBV29-1 to TRBJ2-7; D may be TRBD1 or TRBD2 (5 bases each). Germline CDR1 and CDR2: SQVTM and ANQGSEA. The CDR3 contains 13 residues. Trimming stripped 4 bases from V and 4 bases from J, with 14 bases between. Here the CDR3 reads CSVAKGRGYEQYF. In nucleotides, the CDR3 is TGCAGCGTTGCCAAGGGACGAGGATACGAGCAGTACTTC.

The chain carries TRBV20-1 and TRBJ2-4, with 7 positions matching TRBD2. Per germline, CDR1 DFQATT and CDR2 SNEGSKA (reference sequence). CDR3 length: 13 amino acids. V was pared by 2 bases and J by 5 bases, with 3 bases of the junction left unmatched. The CDR3 here is CSARRLAQNIQYF. The CDR3 coding sequence is TGCAGTGCTAGAAGACTAGCTCAAAACATTCAGTACTTC.